The text below deals with one T cell receptor beta chain. Its antigen is unknown. These data come from a study of T cells in localized non-small cell lung cancer. The repertoire was sequenced with immunoSEQ multiplex PCR; TCRdb's copy has only in-frame clones and lacks some. Of over a thousand clones listed, about 23% were seen once; the top ten hold roughly an eighth. General study findings and limits: A median of approximately 50 of the top 100 tumor clones appeared in adjacent lung, which was paired and uninvolved. Because only a single region of the tumor was sequenced, heterogeneity remains possible.

The specimen was lung tumor tissue, collected before any cancer treatment. The sequence derives from a woman aged 35-75 years with stage I lung adenocarcinoma.

DNA for the CDR3: TGCGCCAGCAGCCGCGGGCTAGGGGACCTCCTTCGGCTGTTTTTT. Residues: CASSRGLGDLLRLFF. The chain is built from TRBV10-1 and TRBJ2-2; the D gene could be TRBD1 or TRBD2 (5 bases each). V shed 6 bases and J shed 13 bases, with 24 bases lying between them. The CDR3 length is 15 residues. The germline CDR1 and CDR2 sequences are WNHNN and SYGVQD (reference sequence).